The T cell receptor (beta chain) described here comes from a study of T cell clonality in common variable immunodeficiency. Sequencing used immunoSEQ multiplex PCR; TCRdb keeps in-frame clones, though not all of them. Observed in the sample are about 34,000 clones, none of them singletons. The germline V gene encodes CDR1 SGHRS and CDR2 YFSETQ. This CDR3 is built from 14 residues. Trimming cost V 10 bases and J 2 bases; bases outside gene matches: 10. Study outcomes and limitations: Reportedly, TCR beta sequences from common variable immunodeficiency showed fewer deletions and N-nucleotide insertions.

CVID meant reduced serum IgG, IgA and/or IgM plus specific antibody deficiency. Both groups were predominantly of Caucasian heritage. Replacement immunoglobulin had been given to every CVID subject for at least one year. Each donor provided roughly 5 to 8 ml of heparinized whole blood. This clone came up many times. Its antigen is not known. The CDR3 is cut off 3 residues early in the read; its end comes from the germline J gene. The sequenced sample was peripheral blood mononuclear cells. The chain carries TRBV5-1 and TRBJ2-3, with TRBD1 matching 7 bases. The receptor was isolated from a human donor with common variable immunodeficiency. CDR3 region: CAPKTGISTDTQYF. The sequenced part of the CDR3 DNA is TGCGCCCCCAAGACAGGGATTTCCACAGATACG.